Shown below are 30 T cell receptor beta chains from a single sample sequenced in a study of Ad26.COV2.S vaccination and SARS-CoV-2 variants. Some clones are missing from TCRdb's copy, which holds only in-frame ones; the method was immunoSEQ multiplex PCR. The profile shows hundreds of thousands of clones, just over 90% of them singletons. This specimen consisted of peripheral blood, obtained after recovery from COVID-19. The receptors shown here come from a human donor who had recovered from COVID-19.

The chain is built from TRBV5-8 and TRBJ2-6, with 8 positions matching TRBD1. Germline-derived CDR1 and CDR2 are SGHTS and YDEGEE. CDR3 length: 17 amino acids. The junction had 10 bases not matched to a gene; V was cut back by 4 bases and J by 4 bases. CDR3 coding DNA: TGTGCCAGCAGCAGACACAGGGGGTCGACGGGGGCCAACGTCCTGACTTTC. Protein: CASSRHRGSTGANVLTF.

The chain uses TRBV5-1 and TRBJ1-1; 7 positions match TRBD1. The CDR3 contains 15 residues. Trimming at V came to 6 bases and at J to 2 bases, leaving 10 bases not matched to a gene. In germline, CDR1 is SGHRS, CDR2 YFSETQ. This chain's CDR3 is CASTVQGGFNTEAFF. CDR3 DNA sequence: TGCGCCAGCACGGTGCAGGGGGGTTTTAACACTGAAGCTTTCTTT.

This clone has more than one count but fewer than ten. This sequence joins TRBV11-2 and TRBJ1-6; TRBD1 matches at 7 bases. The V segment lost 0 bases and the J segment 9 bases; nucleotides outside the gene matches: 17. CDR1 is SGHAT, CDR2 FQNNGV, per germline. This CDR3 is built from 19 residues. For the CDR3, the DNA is TGTGCCAGCAGCTTAGAAAGAGTCGGCGTCAGGGGGTTGGTTTCACCCCTCCACTTT. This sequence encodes CASSLERVGVRGLVSPLHF.

The CDR3 DNA follows: TGTGCCAGCAGCTTAGGTAAACAGCCCCAGCATTTT. It is translated as CASSLGKQPQHF. The chain uses TRBV7-2 and TRBJ1-5, with no clear D. V was clipped by 1 base and J by 7 bases, with 5 bases between them. There are 12 residues in the CDR3. Germline assignment: CDR1 SGHTA and CDR2 FQGNSA. Using reference TRBV7-2 and TRBJ1-5 for the parts outside the CDR3, the full variable domain is GAGVSQSPSNKVTEKGKDVELRCDPISGHTALYWYRQSLGQGLEFLIYFQGNSAPDKSGLPSDRFSAERTGGSVSTLTIQRTQQEDSAVYLCASSLGKQPQHFGDGTRLSIL.

CDR3 coding DNA: TGTGCCAGCAGCCAAGTAGCGGGGGGGGTCCGGGATACGCAGTATTTT. Protein product: CASSQVAGGVRDTQYF. V and J are TRBV3-1 (or the pseudogene TRBV3-2) and TRBJ2-3; 11 nucleotides agree with TRBD2. With V trimmed by 1 base and J by 6 bases, 6 bases remained unmatched. Germline CDR1 reads LGHDT; CDR2 reads YNNKEL (reference sequence). The CDR3 spans 16 residues.

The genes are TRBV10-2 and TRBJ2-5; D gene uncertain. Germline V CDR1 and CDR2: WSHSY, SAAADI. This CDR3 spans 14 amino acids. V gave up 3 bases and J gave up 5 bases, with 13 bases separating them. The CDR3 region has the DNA TGCGCCAGCAGTGAATTAGTAACGGCGGAGACCCAGTACTTC. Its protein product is CASSELVTAETQYF.

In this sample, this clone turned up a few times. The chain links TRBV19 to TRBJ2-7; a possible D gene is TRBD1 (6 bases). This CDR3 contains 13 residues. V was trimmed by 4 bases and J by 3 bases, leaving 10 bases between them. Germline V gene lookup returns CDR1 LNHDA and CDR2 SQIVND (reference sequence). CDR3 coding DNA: TGTGCCAGTAGTACAGGGGTTGGCTACGAGCAGTACTTC. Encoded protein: CASSTGVGYEQYF.

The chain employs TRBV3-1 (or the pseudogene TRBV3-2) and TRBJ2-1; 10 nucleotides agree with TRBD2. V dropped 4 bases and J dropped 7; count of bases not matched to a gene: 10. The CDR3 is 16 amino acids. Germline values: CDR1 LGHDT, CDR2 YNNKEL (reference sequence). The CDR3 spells CASSPLAGALWNEQFF. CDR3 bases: TGTGCCAGCAGCCCTCTAGCGGGGGCCCTTTGGAATGAGCAGTTCTTC.

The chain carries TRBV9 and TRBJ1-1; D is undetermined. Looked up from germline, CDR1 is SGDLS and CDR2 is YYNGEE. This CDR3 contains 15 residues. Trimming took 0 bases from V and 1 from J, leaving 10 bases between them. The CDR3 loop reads CASSVGVSPNTEAFF. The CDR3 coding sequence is TGTGCCAGCAGCGTAGGCGTCAGCCCGAACACTGAAGCTTTCTTT.

CDR3 protein: CASSPDRPQETQYF. The DNA for the CDR3 is TGTGCCAGCAGTCCGGACAGGCCACAAGAGACCCAGTACTTC. The chain combines TRBV27 with TRBJ2-5, with TRBD1 matching 7 bases. Per germline, CDR1 MNHEY and CDR2 SMNVEV (reference sequence). This CDR3 is built from 14 residues. The ends lost 5 bases at V and 2 bases at J; junction bases unmatched: 5.

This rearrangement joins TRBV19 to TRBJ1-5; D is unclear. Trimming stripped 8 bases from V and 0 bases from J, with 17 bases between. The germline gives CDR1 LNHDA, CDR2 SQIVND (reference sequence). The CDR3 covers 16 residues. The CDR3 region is CASFKKEHLSNQPQHF. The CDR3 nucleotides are TGTGCCAGTTTTAAAAAAGAGCATCTTAGCAATCAGCCCCAGCATTTT.

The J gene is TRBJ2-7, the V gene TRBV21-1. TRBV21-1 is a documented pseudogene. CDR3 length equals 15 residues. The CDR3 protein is CASSKGPQGPYEQYF. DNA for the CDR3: TGTGCCAGCAGCAAAGGACCCCAGGGACCCTACGAGCAGTACTTC.

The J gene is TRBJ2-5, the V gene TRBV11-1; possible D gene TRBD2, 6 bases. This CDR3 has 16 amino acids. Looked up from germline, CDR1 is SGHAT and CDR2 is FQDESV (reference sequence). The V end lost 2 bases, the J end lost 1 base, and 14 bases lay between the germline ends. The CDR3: CASSLPGTAIQETQYF. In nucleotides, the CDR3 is TGTGCCAGCAGCTTACCCGGGACTGCAATCCAAGAGACCCAGTACTTC. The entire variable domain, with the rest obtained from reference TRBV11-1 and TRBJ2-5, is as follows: EAEVAQSPRYKITEKSQAVAFWCDPISGHATLYWYRQILGQGPELLVQFQDESVVDDSQLPKDRFSAERLKGVDSTLKIQPAELGDSAMYLCASSLPGTAIQETQYFGPGTRLLVL.

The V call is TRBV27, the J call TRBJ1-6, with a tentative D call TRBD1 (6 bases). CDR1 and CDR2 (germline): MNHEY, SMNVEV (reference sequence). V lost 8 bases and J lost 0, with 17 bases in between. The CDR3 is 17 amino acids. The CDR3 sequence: CASSKGVRPSYNSPLHF. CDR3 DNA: TGTGCCAGCTCGAAGGGGGTCCGACCCTCCTATAATTCACCCCTCCACTTT.

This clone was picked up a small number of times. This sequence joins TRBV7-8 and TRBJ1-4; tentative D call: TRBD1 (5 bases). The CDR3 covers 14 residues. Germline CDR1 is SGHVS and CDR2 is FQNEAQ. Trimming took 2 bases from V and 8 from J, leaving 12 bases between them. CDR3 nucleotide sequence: TGTGCCAGCAGCTTAAATAGGGGATACGAAAAACTGTTTTTT. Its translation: CASSLNRGYEKLFF.

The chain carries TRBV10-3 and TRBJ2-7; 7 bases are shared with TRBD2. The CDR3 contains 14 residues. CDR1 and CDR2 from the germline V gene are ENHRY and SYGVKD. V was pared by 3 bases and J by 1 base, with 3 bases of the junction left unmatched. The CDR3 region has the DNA TGTGCCATCAGTGATAGCGGGCGATCCTACGAGCAGTACTTC. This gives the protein CAISDSGRSYEQYF.

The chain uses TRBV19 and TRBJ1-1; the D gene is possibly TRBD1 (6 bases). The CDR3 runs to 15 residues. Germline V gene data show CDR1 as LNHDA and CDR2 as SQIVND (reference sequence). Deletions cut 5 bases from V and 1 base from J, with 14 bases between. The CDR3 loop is CASSESTGGNTEAFF. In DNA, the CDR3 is TGTGCCAGTAGTGAATCGACAGGCGGGAACACTGAAGCTTTCTTT.

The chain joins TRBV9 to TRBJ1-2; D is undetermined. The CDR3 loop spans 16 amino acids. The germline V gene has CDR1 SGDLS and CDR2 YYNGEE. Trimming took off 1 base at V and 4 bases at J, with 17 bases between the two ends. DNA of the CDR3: TGTGCCAGCAGCGTACTCCCCGGCCGGAGCGTCTATGGCTACACCTTC. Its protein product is CASSVLPGRSVYGYTF.

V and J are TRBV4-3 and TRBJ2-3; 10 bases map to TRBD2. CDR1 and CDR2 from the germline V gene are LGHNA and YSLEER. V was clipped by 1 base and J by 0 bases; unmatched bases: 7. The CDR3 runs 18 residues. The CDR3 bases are TGCGCCAGCAGCCAAGTGATCGGAGCGGGGGGGAGCACAGATACGCAGTATTTT. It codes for CASSQVIGAGGSTDTQYF.

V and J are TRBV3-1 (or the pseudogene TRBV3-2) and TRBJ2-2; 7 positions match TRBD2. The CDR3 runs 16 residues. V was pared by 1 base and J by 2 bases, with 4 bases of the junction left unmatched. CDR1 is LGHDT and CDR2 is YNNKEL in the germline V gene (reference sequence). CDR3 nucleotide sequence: TGTGCCAGCAGCCAAGTATCTAGCGGTAACACCGGGGAGCTGTTTTTT. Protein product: CASSQVSSGNTGELFF.

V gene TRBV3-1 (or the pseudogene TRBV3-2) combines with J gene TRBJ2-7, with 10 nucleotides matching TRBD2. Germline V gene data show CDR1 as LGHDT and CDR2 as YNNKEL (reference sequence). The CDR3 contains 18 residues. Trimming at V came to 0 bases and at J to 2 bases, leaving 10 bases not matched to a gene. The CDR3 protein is CASSQERVGLAVTYEQYF. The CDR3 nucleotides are TGTGCCAGCAGCCAAGAGAGGGTTGGACTAGCGGTGACCTACGAGCAGTACTTC.

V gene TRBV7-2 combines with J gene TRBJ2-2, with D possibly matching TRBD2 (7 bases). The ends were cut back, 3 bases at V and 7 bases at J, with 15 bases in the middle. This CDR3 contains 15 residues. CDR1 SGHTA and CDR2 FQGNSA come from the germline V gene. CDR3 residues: CASSFEGGAVGELFF. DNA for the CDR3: TGTGCCAGCAGCTTCGAAGGGGGGGCCGTCGGGGAGCTGTTTTTT. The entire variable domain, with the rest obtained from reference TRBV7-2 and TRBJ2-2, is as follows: GAGVSQSPSNKVTEKGKDVELRCDPISGHTALYWYRQSLGQGLEFLIYFQGNSAPDKSGLPSDRFSAERTGGSVSTLTIQRTQQEDSAVYLCASSFEGGAVGELFFGEGSRLTVL.

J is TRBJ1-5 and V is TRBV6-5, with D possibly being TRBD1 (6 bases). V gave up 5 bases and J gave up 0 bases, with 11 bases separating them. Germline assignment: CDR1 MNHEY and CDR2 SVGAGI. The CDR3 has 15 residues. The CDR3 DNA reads TGTGCCAGCAGTACCGGGGGGCGTAGCAATCAGCCCCAGCATTTT. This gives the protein CASSTGGRSNQPQHF.

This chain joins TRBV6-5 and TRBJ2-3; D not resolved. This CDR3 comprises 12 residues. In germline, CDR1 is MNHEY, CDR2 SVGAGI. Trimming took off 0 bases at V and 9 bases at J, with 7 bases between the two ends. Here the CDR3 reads CASSYSMGTQYF. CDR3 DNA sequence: TGTGCCAGCAGTTACTCGATGGGCACGCAGTATTTT.

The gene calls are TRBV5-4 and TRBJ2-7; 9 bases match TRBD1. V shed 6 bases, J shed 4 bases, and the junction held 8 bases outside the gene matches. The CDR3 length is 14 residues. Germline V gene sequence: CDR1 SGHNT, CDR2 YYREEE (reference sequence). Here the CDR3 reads CASTAGQGGYEQYF. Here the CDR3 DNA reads TGTGCCAGCACCGCGGGACAGGGCGGTTACGAGCAGTACTTC.

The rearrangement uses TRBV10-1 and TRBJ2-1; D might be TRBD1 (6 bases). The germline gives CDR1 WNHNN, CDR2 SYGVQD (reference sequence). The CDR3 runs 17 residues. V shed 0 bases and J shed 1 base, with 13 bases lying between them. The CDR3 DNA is TGCGCCAGCAGTGAGTCTACAGGGTTAGGGTCCTACAATGAGCAGTTCTTC. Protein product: CASSESTGLGSYNEQFF.

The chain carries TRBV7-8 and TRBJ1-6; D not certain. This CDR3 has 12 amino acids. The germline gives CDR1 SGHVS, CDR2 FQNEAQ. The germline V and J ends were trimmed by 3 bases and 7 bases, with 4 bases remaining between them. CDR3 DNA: TGTGCCAGCAGCTTCCAAAATTCACCCCTCCACTTT. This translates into CASSFQNSPLHF. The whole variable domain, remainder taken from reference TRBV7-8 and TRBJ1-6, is GAGVSQSPRYKVAKRGQDVALRCDPISGHVSLFWYQQALGQGPEFLTYFQNEAQLDKSGLPSDRFFAERPEGSVSTLKIQRTQQEDSAVYLCASSFQNSPLHFGNGTRLTVT.

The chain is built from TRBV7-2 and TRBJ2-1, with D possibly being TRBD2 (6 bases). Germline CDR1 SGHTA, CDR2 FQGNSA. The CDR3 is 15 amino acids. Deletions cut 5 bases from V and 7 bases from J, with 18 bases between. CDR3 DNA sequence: TGTGCCAGCAGCCAGGGACTCCTAAGCCTGAATGAGCAGTTCTTC. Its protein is CASSQGLLSLNEQFF.

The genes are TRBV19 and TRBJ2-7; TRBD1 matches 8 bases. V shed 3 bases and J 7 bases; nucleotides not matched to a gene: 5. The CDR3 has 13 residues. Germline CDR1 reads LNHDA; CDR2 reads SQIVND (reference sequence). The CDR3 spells CASSMDRAGEQYF. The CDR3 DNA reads TGTGCCAGTAGTATGGACAGGGCAGGAGAGCAGTACTTC.

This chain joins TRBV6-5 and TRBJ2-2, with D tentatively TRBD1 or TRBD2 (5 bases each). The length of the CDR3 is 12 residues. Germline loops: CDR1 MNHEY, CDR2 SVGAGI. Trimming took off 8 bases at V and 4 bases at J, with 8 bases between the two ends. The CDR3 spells CASRGGTGELFF. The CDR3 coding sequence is TGTGCCAGCCGGGGCGGCACCGGGGAGCTGTTTTTT.